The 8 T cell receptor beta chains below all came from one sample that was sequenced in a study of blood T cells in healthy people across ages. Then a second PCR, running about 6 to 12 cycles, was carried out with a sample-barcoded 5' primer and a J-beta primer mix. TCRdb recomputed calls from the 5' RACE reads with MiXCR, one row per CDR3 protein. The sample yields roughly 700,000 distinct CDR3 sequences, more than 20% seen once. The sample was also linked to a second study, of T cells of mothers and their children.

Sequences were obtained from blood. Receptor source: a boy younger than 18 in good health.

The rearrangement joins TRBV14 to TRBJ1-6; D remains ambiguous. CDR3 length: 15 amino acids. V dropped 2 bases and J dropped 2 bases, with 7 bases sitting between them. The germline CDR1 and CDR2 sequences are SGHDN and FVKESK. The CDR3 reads CASSQQSAYNSPLHF. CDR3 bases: TGTGCCAGCAGCCAACAGAGCGCCTATAATTCACCCCTCCACTTT.

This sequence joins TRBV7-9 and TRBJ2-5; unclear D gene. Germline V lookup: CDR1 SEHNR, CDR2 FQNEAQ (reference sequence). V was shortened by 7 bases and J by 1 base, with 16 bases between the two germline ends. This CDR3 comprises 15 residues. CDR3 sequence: CASTLNLGSQETQYF. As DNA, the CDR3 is TGTGCCAGCACCCTTAATCTGGGCAGCCAAGAGACCCAGTACTTC.

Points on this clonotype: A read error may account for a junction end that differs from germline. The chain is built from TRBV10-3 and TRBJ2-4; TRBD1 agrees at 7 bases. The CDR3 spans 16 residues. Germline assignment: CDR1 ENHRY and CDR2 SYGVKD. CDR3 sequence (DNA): TGTGCCATCAGTGAGCCCAACAGGGGTGCCAAAAACATTCAGTCCTTC. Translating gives CAISEPNRGAKNIQSF.

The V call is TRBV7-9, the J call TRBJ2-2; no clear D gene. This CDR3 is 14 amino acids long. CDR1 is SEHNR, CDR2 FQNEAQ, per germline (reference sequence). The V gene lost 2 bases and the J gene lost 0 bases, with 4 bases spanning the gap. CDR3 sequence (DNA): TGTGCCAGCAGCTTAAGGGCGAACACCGGGGAGCTGTTTTTT. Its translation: CASSLRANTGELFF.

CDR3 sequence (DNA): TGTGCCAGCAGCTTGAGCGGTGGGCCTCAGTACGAGCAGTACTTC. It is translated as CASSLSGGPQYEQYF. The chain couples TRBV11-2 to TRBJ2-5; tentative D call: TRBD2 (5 bases). The DNA matches TRBJ2-7 better at its end, which makes the J call doubtful. The CDR3 has 15 amino acids. The germline gives CDR1 SGHAT, CDR2 FQNNGV.

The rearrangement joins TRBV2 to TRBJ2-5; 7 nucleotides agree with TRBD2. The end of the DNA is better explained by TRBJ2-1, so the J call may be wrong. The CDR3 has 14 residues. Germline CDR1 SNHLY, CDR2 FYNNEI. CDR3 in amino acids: CASSEDGRLYEQFF. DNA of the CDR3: TGTGCCAGCAGTGAGGACGGGAGGCTCTATGAGCAGTTCTTC.

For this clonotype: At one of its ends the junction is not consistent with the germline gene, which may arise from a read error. As DNA, the CDR3 is TGCAGCGTTGAAGGTTTTCACAGCAATGAGCGGTTCTTC. It codes for CSVEGFHSNERFF. The genes are TRBV29-1 and TRBJ2-1; D not resolved. This CDR3 comprises 13 residues. The germline V gene has CDR1 SQVTM and CDR2 ANQGSEA.

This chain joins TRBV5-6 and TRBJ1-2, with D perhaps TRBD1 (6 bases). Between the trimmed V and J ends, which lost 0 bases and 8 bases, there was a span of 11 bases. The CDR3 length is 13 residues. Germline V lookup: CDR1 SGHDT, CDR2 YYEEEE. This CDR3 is CASSLDRVRGYTF. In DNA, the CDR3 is TGTGCCAGCAGCTTGGACAGGGTCCGGGGCTACACCTTC.